A selection of T cell receptor beta chains follows, all from one sample in a study of blood T cell repertoires in COVID-19. Some clones are missing from TCRdb's copy, which holds only in-frame ones; the method was immunoSEQ multiplex PCR. The table has under 85,000 clones, about 82% seen once; the top ten hold just over 40%. Sequenced input: peripheral blood. Receptor source: a human donor in a cohort sampled during active COVID-19. The CDR3 runs from the conserved cysteine through the conserved F or W. The order of the fields is V gene, J gene, clone size, CDR3 length, D gene, CDR3 protein, CDR3 DNA. The D gene is left open where the match is weak. The size of a clone is reported for some rows only, either as once, few or many, or as a class for expanded clones.

V gene: TRBV4-1; J gene: TRBJ2-7; clone size: NA; CDR3 length: 16; D gene: NA; CDR3 protein: CASSQVLEVPRVQQYF; CDR3 DNA: TGCGCCAGCAGCCAAGTCCTTGAGGTCCCCAGGGTTCAGCAGTACTTC
V gene: TRBV9; J gene: TRBJ2-3; clone size: NA; CDR3 length: 14; D gene: NA; CDR3 protein: CASSGGLARDTQYF; CDR3 DNA: TGTGCCAGCAGCGGGGGGCTAGCCCGTGATACGCAGTATTTT
V gene: TRBV7-2; J gene: TRBJ2-7; clone size: NA; CDR3 length: 15; D gene: NA; CDR3 protein: CASSLAADRTYEQYF; CDR3 DNA: TGTGCCAGCAGCTTAGCGGCAGATCGAACCTACGAGCAGTACTTC
V gene: TRBV7-2; J gene: TRBJ1-1; clone size: NA; CDR3 length: 13; D gene: NA; CDR3 protein: CASSWQGYTEAFF; CDR3 DNA: TGTGCCAGCAGCTGGCAGGGGTATACTGAAGCTTTCTTT
V gene: TRBV11-3; J gene: TRBJ2-4; clone size: NA; CDR3 length: 13; D gene: NA; CDR3 protein: CASRGRGQNIQYF; CDR3 DNA: TGTGCCAGCAGGGGCAGGGGTCAAAACATTCAGTACTTC
V gene: TRBV5-6; J gene: TRBJ1-1; clone size: NA; CDR3 length: 13; D gene: TRBD1; CDR3 protein: CASSRDRATEAFF; CDR3 DNA: TGTGCCAGCAGTCGGGACAGGGCCACTGAAGCTTTCTTT
V gene: TRBV23-1; J gene: TRBJ2-7; clone size: once; CDR3 length: 10; D gene: NA; CDR3 protein: CASSQEQQHF; CDR3 DNA: TGCGCCAGCAGTCAGGAACAACAGCACTTC
V gene: TRBV19; J gene: TRBJ2-5; clone size: NA; CDR3 length: 16; D gene: TRBD1; CDR3 protein: CASSGTGDGQQETQYF; CDR3 DNA: TGTGCCAGTAGTGGGACAGGGGATGGCCAACAAGAGACCCAGTACTTC
V gene: TRBV30; J gene: TRBJ2-5; clone size: NA; CDR3 length: 11; D gene: NA; CDR3 protein: CACQIQNTQYF; CDR3 DNA: TGTGCCTGCCAGATCCAAAATACCCAGTACTTC
V gene: TRBV7-8; J gene: TRBJ1-1; clone size: NA; CDR3 length: 17; D gene: TRBD1; CDR3 protein: CASSKHRDRGRVTEAFF; CDR3 DNA: TGTGCCAGCAGCAAACACCGGGACAGGGGACGGGTCACTGAAGCTTTCTTT
V gene: TRBV7-9; J gene: TRBJ1-5; clone size: few; CDR3 length: 13; D gene: NA; CDR3 protein: CASSFSGNQPQHF; CDR3 DNA: TGTGCCAGCAGCTTCTCCGGTAATCAGCCCCAGCATTTT
V gene: TRBV5-1; J gene: TRBJ2-7; clone size: NA; CDR3 length: 15; D gene: TRBD1; CDR3 protein: CASSLGQGRLFEQYF; CDR3 DNA: TGCGCCAGCAGCTTGGGACAGGGGCGGCTCTTCGAGCAGTACTTC
V gene: TRBV4-2; J gene: TRBJ1-2; clone size: NA; CDR3 length: 15; D gene: TRBD1; CDR3 protein: CASSQDRQGERGYTF; CDR3 DNA: TGTGCCAGCAGCCAAGATCGGCAGGGGGAAAGAGGCTACACCTTC
V gene: TRBV4-3; J gene: TRBJ2-5; clone size: few; CDR3 length: 15; D gene: TRBD1; CDR3 protein: CASSQDRGLQETQYF; CDR3 DNA: TGCGCCAGCAGCCAAGACAGGGGGCTTCAAGAGACCCAGTACTTC
V gene: TRBV18; J gene: TRBJ1-3; clone size: NA; CDR3 length: 16; D gene: TRBD1; CDR3 protein: CASSPTGQSSGNTIYF; CDR3 DNA: TGTGCCAGCTCACCGACGGGACAGAGCTCTGGAAACACCATATATTTT
V gene: TRBV6-5; J gene: TRBJ2-1; clone size: once; CDR3 length: 16; D gene: TRBD2; CDR3 protein: CASSSSGGVFYNEQFF; CDR3 DNA: TGTGCCAGCAGTTCTAGCGGGGGGGTCTTTTACAATGAGCAGTTCTTC
V gene: TRBV25-1; J gene: TRBJ2-5; clone size: NA; CDR3 length: 16; D gene: NA; CDR3 protein: CASSEHTTPSQETQYF; CDR3 DNA: TGTGCCAGCAGTGAACATACGACACCCTCCCAAGAGACCCAGTACTTC
V gene: TRBV5-5; J gene: TRBJ2-5; clone size: NA; CDR3 length: 14; D gene: NA; CDR3 protein: CASSFQGREETQYF; CDR3 DNA: TGTGCCAGCAGCTTCCAGGGCAGGGAAGAGACCCAGTACTTC
V gene: TRBV6-5; J gene: TRBJ1-2; clone size: NA; CDR3 length: 14; D gene: NA; CDR3 protein: CASRHEVRGNGYTF; CDR3 DNA: TGTGCCAGCAGACATGAAGTGCGGGGAAATGGCTACACCTTC
V gene: TRBV27; J gene: TRBJ1-1; clone size: NA; CDR3 length: 15; D gene: TRBD1; CDR3 protein: CASSLFPGGVSEAFF; CDR3 DNA: TGTGCCAGCAGTTTATTCCCAGGGGGCGTCTCTGAAGCTTTCTTT
V gene: TRBV6-1; J gene: TRBJ2-1; clone size: NA; CDR3 length: 15; D gene: TRBD2; CDR3 protein: CASSEASGALNEQFF; CDR3 DNA: TGTGCCAGCAGTGAAGCAAGCGGGGCTCTAAATGAGCAGTTCTTC
V gene: TRBV11-3; J gene: TRBJ1-2; clone size: once; CDR3 length: 16; D gene: TRBD1; CDR3 protein: CASSLDLRDRGYGYTF; CDR3 DNA: TGTGCCAGCAGCTTAGATCTACGGGACAGGGGTTATGGCTACACCTTC
V gene: TRBV6-5; J gene: TRBJ1-6; clone size: NA; CDR3 length: 16; D gene: NA; CDR3 protein: CASSYSSGSNNSPLHF; CDR3 DNA: TGTGCCAGCAGTTACTCTAGCGGCAGCAATAATTCACCCCTCCACTTT
V gene: TRBV5-1; J gene: TRBJ1-3; clone size: NA; CDR3 length: 16; D gene: NA; CDR3 protein: CASSRVGIDSGNTIYF; CDR3 DNA: TGCGCCAGCAGTCGGGTTGGAATAGACTCTGGAAACACCATATATTTT
V gene: TRBV11-3; J gene: TRBJ2-1; clone size: NA; CDR3 length: 16; D gene: NA; CDR3 protein: CASCRRGPGSYNEQFF; CDR3 DNA: TGTGCCAGCTGTAGGCGGGGGCCCGGCTCCTACAATGAGCAGTTCTTC
V gene: TRBV5-4; J gene: TRBJ2-7; clone size: NA; CDR3 length: 16; D gene: NA; CDR3 protein: CASSFSTQRKTYEQYF; CDR3 DNA: TGTGCCAGCAGCTTTTCTACCCAACGAAAAACCTACGAGCAGTACTTC
V gene: TRBV5-1; J gene: TRBJ1-1; clone size: once; CDR3 length: 14; D gene: NA; CDR3 protein: CASSLDPGLAEAFF; CDR3 DNA: TGCGCCAGCAGCTTGGATCCGGGTTTGGCTGAAGCTTTCTTT
V gene: TRBV9; J gene: TRBJ2-1; clone size: NA; CDR3 length: 17; D gene: TRBD2; CDR3 protein: CASSVGFGTSANNEQFF; CDR3 DNA: TGTGCCAGCAGCGTAGGCTTTGGGACTAGCGCCAACAATGAGCAGTTCTTC
V gene: TRBV28; J gene: TRBJ1-5; clone size: once; CDR3 length: 12; D gene: NA; CDR3 protein: CASSLLLQPQHF; CDR3 DNA: TGTGCCAGCAGTTTATTACTTCAGCCCCAGCATTTT
V gene: TRBV12-3/TRBV12-4; J gene: TRBJ1-5; clone size: few; CDR3 length: 13; D gene: TRBD1; CDR3 protein: CASRTGSNQPQHF; CDR3 DNA: TGTGCCAGCAGGACAGGGTCGAATCAGCCCCAGCATTTT
V gene: TRBV19; J gene: TRBJ2-7; clone size: NA; CDR3 length: 13; D gene: TRBD1; CDR3 protein: CASSIRTGYEQYF; CDR3 DNA: TGTGCCAGTAGTATTCGGACAGGCTACGAGCAGTACTTC
V gene: TRBV6-5; J gene: TRBJ1-2; clone size: NA; CDR3 length: 14; D gene: TRBD1; CDR3 protein: CASSSNTGGGGYTF; CDR3 DNA: TGTGCCAGCAGTTCTAATACAGGGGGAGGCGGCTACACCTTC
V gene: TRBV7-3; J gene: TRBJ2-2; clone size: few; CDR3 length: 13; D gene: NA; CDR3 protein: CASSPGDTGELFF; CDR3 DNA: TGTGCCAGCAGTCCAGGGGACACCGGGGAGCTGTTTTTT